The sequence of this T cell receptor (beta chain) was determined in a study of T-cell memory formation after mild COVID-19. General study points: Researchers could not confirm that second-wave clones peaking on day 37 targeted SARS-CoV-2. Contracting CD4+ clones were located mainly in CM and EM, and CD8+ clones in EMRA. A subset of responding clones appeared in pre-infection memory, suggesting cross-reactive memory joined.

Looked up from germline, CDR1 is SGHRS and CDR2 is YFSETQ. The V and J ends lost 0 bases and 7 bases respectively, with 8 bases between them. The CDR3 sequence is 13 residues long. After 5'RACE with constant-segment primers, TCR alpha and TCR beta cDNA libraries carrying sample barcodes and UMIs were obtained. TCRdb itself ran the 5' RACE reads through MiXCR, one entry per CDR3 protein. The sample has around 310,000 distinct CDR3 sequences, approximately 16% seen once. Concerning this clonotype itself: Its target is not known.

The V gene is TRBV5-1, the J gene TRBJ2-1; unclear D gene. This sequence originates from a man aged 18 to 29 who had mild COVID-19 (a few samples of this study predate the infection). Cell type and time point are not known. The sample was PBMCs or a T cell subset sorted from them (not recorded which). The CDR3 DNA follows: TGCGCCAGCAGCTTGGGGGGTTTGAATGAGCAGTTCTTC. Its protein is CASSLGGLNEQFF.